This record covers a single T cell receptor beta chain. Its matching antigen is unknown. Second-dose intervals near 4 or 12 weeks were combined. Profiled with immunoSEQ multiplex PCR; TCRdb holds only in-frame clones, not every one. The sample holds more than 150,000 clones, approximately 87% seen once. The CDR3 sequence is 14 residues long. CDR1 SGHNT and CDR2 YYREEE come from the germline V gene (reference sequence). V trimming: 0 bases; J trimming: 10 bases; junction bases outside the gene matches: 6. This entry comes from a study of T cell responses to AZD1222 COVID-19 vaccine. Study outcomes and limitations: Recipients of two AZD1222 doses showed rising Spike-specific TCR breadth and depth.

The sample consisted of peripheral blood, taken 28 days after the second AZD1222 dose. The receptor comes from an adult who received the AZD1222 COVID-19 vaccine. The chain combines TRBV5-4 with TRBJ2-1; 8 nucleotides agree with TRBD1. The CDR3 reads CASSLEGQGREQFF. The CDR3 DNA sequence: TGTGCCAGCAGCTTGGAAGGACAGGGACGGGAGCAGTTCTTC.